This paragraph reports one T cell receptor beta chain. Antigen: not known. The data were taken from a study of T cell responses to AZD1222 COVID-19 vaccine. Looking at the study overall: Second doses that came at about 4 or about 12 weeks were put together. General study points: Clonal diversity was possibly underestimated; the donors were predominantly white British and more often female.

Libraries were prepared by immunoSEQ multiplex PCR; TCRdb keeps only in-frame clonotypes and omits some of them. The table shows more than 120,000 clones, with 85% to 95% occurring only once. V dropped 4 bases and J dropped 1; count of bases not matched to a gene: 7. The CDR3 loop spans 15 amino acids. From germline, CDR1 is SGDLS and CDR2 YYNGEE. The sample here was peripheral blood, taken on day 0 of AZD1222 vaccination. The sequence derives from an adult in good health. The chain recombines TRBV9 with TRBJ2-7; 8 bases fit TRBD1. The CDR3 DNA follows: TGTGCCAGCAGCCCCCATGGGACAGGTTCCTACGAGCAGTACTTC. Amino acids: CASSPHGTGSYEQYF.